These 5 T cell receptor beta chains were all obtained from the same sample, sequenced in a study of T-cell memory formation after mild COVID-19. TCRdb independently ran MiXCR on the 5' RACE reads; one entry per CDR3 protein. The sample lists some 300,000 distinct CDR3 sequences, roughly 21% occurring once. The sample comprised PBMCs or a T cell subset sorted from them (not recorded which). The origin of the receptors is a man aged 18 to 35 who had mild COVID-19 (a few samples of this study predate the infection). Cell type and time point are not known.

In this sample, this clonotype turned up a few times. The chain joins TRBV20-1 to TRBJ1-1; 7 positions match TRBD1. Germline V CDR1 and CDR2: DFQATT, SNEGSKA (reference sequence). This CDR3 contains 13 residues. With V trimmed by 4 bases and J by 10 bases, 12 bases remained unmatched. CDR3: CSATPYEGAGAFF. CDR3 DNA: TGCAGTGCTACGCCCTACGAGGGGGCGGGAGCTTTCTTT.

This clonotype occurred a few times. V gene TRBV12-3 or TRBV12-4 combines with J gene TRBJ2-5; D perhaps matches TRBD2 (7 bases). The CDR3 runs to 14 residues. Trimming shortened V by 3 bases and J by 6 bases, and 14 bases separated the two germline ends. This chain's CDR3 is CASSLGGGIKTQYF. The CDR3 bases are TGTGCCAGCAGTTTGGGAGGGGGAATTAAGACCCAGTACTTC.

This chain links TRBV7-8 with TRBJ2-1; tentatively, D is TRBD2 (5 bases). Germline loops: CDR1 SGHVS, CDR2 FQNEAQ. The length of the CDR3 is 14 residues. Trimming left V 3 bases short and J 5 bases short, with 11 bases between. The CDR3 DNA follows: TGTGCCAGCAGCTTTCGGAGACTAAACAATGAGCAGTTCTTC. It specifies CASSFRRLNNEQFF.

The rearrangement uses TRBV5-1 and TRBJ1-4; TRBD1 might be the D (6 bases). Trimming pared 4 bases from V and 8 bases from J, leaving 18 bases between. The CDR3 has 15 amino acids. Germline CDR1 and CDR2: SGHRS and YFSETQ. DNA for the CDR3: TGCGCCAGCAGCCCCTGGGGGGATCAGGGGGAAAAACTGTTTTTT. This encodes CASSPWGDQGEKLFF.

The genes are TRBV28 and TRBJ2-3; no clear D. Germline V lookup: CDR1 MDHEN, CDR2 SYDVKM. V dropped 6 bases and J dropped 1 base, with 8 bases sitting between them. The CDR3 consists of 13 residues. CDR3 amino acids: CASRPEGTDTQYF. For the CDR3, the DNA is TGTGCCAGCAGACCAGAGGGCACAGATACGCAGTATTTT.